This T cell receptor beta chain was observed in a study of beta chain features in type 1 diabetes. Overall study results and limits: Moderate but significant shortening of TCRB CDR3s was recorded in all four CD4+ subsets from Type 1 diabetes patients.

CDR1 and CDR2 (germline): GTSNPN, SVGIG (reference sequence). There are 16 residues in the CDR3. V was clipped by 8 bases and J by 6 bases; unmatched bases: 15. Every isolated RNA sample was fully reverse transcribed, so sequencing captured expressed TCRB transcripts. The assay was immunoSEQ multiplex PCR, and TCRdb's table has in-frame clones only and misses some. The data show 120,000 to 150,000 clones, 13% seen once. This clone was detected only once. What it recognizes is unknown. Source material: central memory CD4+ T cells from blood. The rearrangement links TRBV30 to TRBJ2-3; 12 bases map to TRBD2. The TCR comes from a man aged 18 to 30 with type 1 diabetes. CDR3: CAGKLAGGTARDTQYF. The DNA of the CDR3 is TGTGCCGGTAAACTAGCGGGAGGAACCGCAAGGGATACGCAGTATTTT.